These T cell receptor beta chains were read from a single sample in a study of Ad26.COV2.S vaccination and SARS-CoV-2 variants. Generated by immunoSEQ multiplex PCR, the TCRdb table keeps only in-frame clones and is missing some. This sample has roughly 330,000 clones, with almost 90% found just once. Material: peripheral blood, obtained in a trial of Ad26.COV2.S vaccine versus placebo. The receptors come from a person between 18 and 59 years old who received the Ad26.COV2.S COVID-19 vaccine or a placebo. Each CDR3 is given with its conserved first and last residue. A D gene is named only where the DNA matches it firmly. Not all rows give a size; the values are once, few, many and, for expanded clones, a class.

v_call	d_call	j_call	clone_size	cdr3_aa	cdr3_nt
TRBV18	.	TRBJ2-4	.	CASSPESRAKNIQYF	TGTGCCAGCTCACCAGAGTCTCGGGCCAAAAACATTCAGTACTTC
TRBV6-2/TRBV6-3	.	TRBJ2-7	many	CASGPGLRGYEQYF	TGTGCCAGCGGCCCGGGATTAAGGGGCTACGAGCAGTACTTC
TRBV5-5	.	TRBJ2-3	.	CASSLELAVPITDTQYF	TGTGCCAGCAGCTTGGAACTCGCCGTACCTATCACAGATACGCAGTATTTT
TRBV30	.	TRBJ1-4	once	CAWSDGVSHEKLFF	TGTGCCTGGAGCGACGGGGTTAGCCATGAAAAACTGTTTTTT
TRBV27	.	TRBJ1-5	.	CASSSELRGRDQPQHF	TGTGCCAGCAGCTCCGAATTGAGGGGTAGAGATCAGCCCCAGCATTTT
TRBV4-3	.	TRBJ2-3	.	CASSRPFGNTQYF	TGCGCCAGCAGCCGCCCATTTGGAAATACGCAGTATTTT
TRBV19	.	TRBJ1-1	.	CASSIDLDRATEAFF	TGTGCCAGTAGTATAGATCTAGACAGAGCGACTGAAGCTTTCTTT
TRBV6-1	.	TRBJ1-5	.	CASSEVDRRGPQHF	TGTGCCAGCAGTGAGGTTGACCGTAGGGGGCCCCAGCATTTT
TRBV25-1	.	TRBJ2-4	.	CASSDAIIAKNIQYF	TGTGCCAGCAGTGATGCCATCATAGCCAAAAACATTCAGTACTTC
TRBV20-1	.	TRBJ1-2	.	CSAKAVDGYTF	TGCAGTGCTAAAGCGGTGGATGGCTACACCTTC
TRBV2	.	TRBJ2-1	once	CASSLHNEQFF	TGTGCCAGCAGTCTACACAATGAGCAGTTCTTC
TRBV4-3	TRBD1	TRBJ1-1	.	CASSQDVTGYGTEAFF	TGCGCCAGCAGCCAAGATGTGACAGGGTATGGGACTGAAGCTTTCTTT
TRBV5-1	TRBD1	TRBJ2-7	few	CASSAQTGYEEQYF	TGCGCCAGCAGCGCCCAGACAGGGTACGAGGAGCAGTACTTC
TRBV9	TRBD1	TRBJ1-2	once	CARPHRDRPYGYTF	TGTGCCAGGCCCCACCGGGACAGACCATATGGCTACACCTTC
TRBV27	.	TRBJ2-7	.	CASSSLSGGRTGYEQYF	TGTGCCAGCAGCAGTTTATCAGGGGGGAGAACTGGCTACGAGCAGTACTTC
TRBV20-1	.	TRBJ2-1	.	CSASGYPDAYNEQFF	TGCAGTGCTAGTGGCTACCCCGATGCCTACAATGAGCAGTTCTTC
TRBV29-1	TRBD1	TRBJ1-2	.	CSVETRFGQGRNYGYTF	TGCAGCGTTGAGACTCGATTCGGACAGGGGAGAAACTATGGCTACACCTTC
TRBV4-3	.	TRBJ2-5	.	CASSQDALGRETQYF	TGCGCCAGCAGCCAAGACGCACTAGGGAGGGAGACCCAGTACTTC
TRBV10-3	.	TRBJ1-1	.	CAISDGGGTEAFF	TGTGCCATCAGTGACGGGGGGGGCACTGAAGCTTTCTTT
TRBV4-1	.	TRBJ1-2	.	CASSQPAGANYGYTF	TGCGCCAGCAGCCAACCAGCGGGGGCTAACTATGGCTACACCTTC
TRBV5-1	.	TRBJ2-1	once	CASSRELGSYNEQFF	TGCGCCAGCAGCAGAGAACTAGGTAGTTACAATGAGCAGTTCTTC
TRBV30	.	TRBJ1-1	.	CACSKMNTEAFF	TGTGCCTGTTCCAAGATGAACACTGAAGCTTTCTTT
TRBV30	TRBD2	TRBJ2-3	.	CAWTGLAGLTDTQYF	TGTGCCTGGACTGGACTAGCGGGACTCACAGATACGCAGTATTTT
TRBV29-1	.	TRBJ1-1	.	CSVSQNREAFF	TGCAGCGTTTCCCAAAACAGGGAAGCTTTCTTT
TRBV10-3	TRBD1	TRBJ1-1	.	CAISGSNHRGMNTEAFF	TGTGCCATCAGTGGGTCTAATCACAGGGGCATGAACACTGAAGCTTTCTTT
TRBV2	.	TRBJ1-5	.	CASSDWRGGNNQPQHF	TGTGCCAGCAGTGATTGGAGGGGGGGGAACAATCAGCCCCAGCATTTT
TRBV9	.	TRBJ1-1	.	CASSFGRNTEAFF	TGTGCCAGCAGCTTCGGACGTAACACTGAAGCTTTCTTT
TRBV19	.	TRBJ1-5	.	CASSIYLGHSSNQPQHF	TGTGCCAGTAGTATTTATCTGGGACATTCCAGCAATCAGCCCCAGCATTTT
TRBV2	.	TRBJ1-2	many	CASSENLQSGYTF	TGTGCCAGCAGTGAAAACCTCCAAAGTGGCTACACCTTC
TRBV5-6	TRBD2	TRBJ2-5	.	CASSLDGLAGDPGGTQYF	TGTGCCAGCAGCTTGGATGGACTAGCGGGGGACCCCGGGGGGACCCAGTACTTC
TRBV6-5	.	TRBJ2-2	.	CASSYRTANTGELFF	TGTGCCAGCAGTTACCGGACAGCGAACACCGGGGAGCTGTTTTTT
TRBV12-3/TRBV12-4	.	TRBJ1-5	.	CASKGGGAQPQHF	TGTGCCAGTAAAGGTGGAGGGGCCCAGCCCCAGCATTTT
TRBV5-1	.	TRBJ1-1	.	CASSLNRNTEAFF	TGCGCCAGCAGCTTGAACAGGAACACTGAAGCTTTCTTT
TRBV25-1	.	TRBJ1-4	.	CASSDRNGVREKLFF	TGTGCCAGCAGTGACCGAAACGGGGTTCGGGAAAAACTGTTTTTT
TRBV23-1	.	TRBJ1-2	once	CASSRRVLPNYGYTF	TGCGCCAGCAGCCGCAGGGTCCTCCCTAACTATGGCTACACCTTC
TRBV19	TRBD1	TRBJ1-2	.	CASRPLEQGIIPYGYTF	TGTGCCAGTAGACCCCTCGAACAGGGGATAATCCCCTATGGCTACACCTTC
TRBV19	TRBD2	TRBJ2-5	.	CASSMGGMKETQYF	TGTGCCAGTAGTATGGGAGGGATGAAAGAGACCCAGTACTTC
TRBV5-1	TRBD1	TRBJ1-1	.	CASSSDRQVHEAFF	TGCGCCAGCAGCTCGGACAGGCAAGTCCATGAAGCTTTCTTT
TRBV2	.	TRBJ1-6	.	CASDQGLNSPLHF	TGTGCCAGCGATCAGGGACTTAATTCACCCCTCCACTTT
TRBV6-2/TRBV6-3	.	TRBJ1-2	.	CASSYNPYRTEDEGYTF	TGTGCCAGCAGTTACAACCCCTACAGGACAGAGGACGAGGGCTACACCTTC